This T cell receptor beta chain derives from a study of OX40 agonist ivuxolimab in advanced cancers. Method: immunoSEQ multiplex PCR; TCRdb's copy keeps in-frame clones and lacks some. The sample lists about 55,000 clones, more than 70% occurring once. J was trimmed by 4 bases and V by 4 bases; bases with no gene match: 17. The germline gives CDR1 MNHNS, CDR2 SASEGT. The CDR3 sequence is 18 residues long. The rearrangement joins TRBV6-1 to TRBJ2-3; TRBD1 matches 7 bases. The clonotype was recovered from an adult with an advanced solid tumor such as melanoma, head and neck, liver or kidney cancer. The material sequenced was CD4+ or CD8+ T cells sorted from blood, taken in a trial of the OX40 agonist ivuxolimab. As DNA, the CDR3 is TGTGCCAGCAGTGCACTGAAAAGCGACAGGGTGGTGGCAGATACGCAGTATTTT. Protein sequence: CASSALKSDRVVADTQYF.